These T cell receptor beta chains were read from a single sample in a study of technical replicates of blood from a handful of donors. Here immunoSEQ multiplex PCR was the method, and the copy in TCRdb shows in-frame clones only, minus some. Among 75,000 to 90,000 clones listed, 90% to 95% were seen once. Input material: T cells isolated from PBMCs. These receptors were taken from a human donor in good health. CDR3s include the opening cysteine and the closing phenylalanine or tryptophan. A D gene is named only where the DNA matches it firmly. A clone size is listed for some rows: how often the clone was seen (once, few, many), or a class if it is expanded.

v_gene	abundance	j_gene	len	d_gene	CDR3aa	CDR3nt
TRBV5-1	.	TRBJ2-5	16	TRBD1	CASSTRQGPYQETQYF	TGCGCCAGCAGCACAAGACAGGGGCCCTACCAAGAGACCCAGTACTTC
TRBV28	.	TRBJ1-4	17	.	CASSPGGLGWNNEKLFF	TGTGCCAGCAGTCCAGGAGGACTAGGGTGGAATAATGAAAAACTGTTTTTT
TRBV11-2	.	TRBJ1-4	14	TRBD1	CASSLGNRGEKLFF	TGTGCCAGCAGCTTAGGGAACAGGGGGGAAAAACTGTTTTTT
TRBV9	.	TRBJ2-1	15	TRBD2	CASSHDGLAGAEQFF	TGTGCCAGCAGCCATGACGGACTAGCGGGGGCTGAGCAGTTCTTC
TRBV27	.	TRBJ2-7	15	TRBD1	CASREATGGFYEQYF	TGTGCCAGCAGGGAAGCAACAGGGGGATTCTACGAGCAGTACTTC
TRBV19	.	TRBJ2-7	13	.	CASSIGQVYEQYF	TGTGCCAGTAGTATAGGTCAGGTCTACGAGCAGTACTTC
TRBV10-2	.	TRBJ2-1	15	TRBD2	CASSEPSGSVNEQFF	TGCGCCAGCAGTGAGCCTAGCGGGAGTGTTAATGAGCAGTTCTTC
TRBV13	.	TRBJ2-1	16	TRBD1	CASSWAGDRVLNEQFF	TGTGCCAGCAGCTGGGCTGGGGACAGGGTATTGAATGAGCAGTTCTTC
TRBV4-1	once	TRBJ2-7	17	TRBD1	CASSQNQWTGPSYEQYF	TGCGCCAGCAGCCAAAACCAGTGGACAGGGCCCTCCTACGAGCAGTACTTC
TRBV7-9	.	TRBJ2-7	12	TRBD1	CATGTGTYEQYF	TGTGCCACGGGGACAGGGACCTACGAGCAGTACTTC
TRBV5-5	.	TRBJ2-7	15	.	CASSVGGGSGGEQYF	TGTGCCAGCAGCGTTGGGGGAGGTTCCGGGGGCGAGCAGTACTTC
TRBV7-8	once	TRBJ1-1	14	.	CASSARTSTAEAFF	TGTGCCAGCAGCGCTCGGACATCAACGGCCGAAGCTTTCTTT
TRBV19	.	TRBJ1-2	14	TRBD1	CASSKTGGTYGYTF	TGTGCCAGTAGTAAAACAGGGGGCACCTATGGCTACACCTTC
TRBV5-1	.	TRBJ1-1	16	TRBD1	CASSFGLRQGATEAFF	TGCGCCAGCAGCTTCGGTCTCCGCCAGGGGGCCACTGAAGCTTTCTTT
TRBV7-9	.	TRBJ1-5	13	.	CASSPQGHQPQHF	TGTGCCAGCAGCCCGCAGGGGCACCAGCCCCAGCATTTT
TRBV29-1	.	TRBJ2-1	13	TRBD2	CSVGLAVINEQFF	TGCAGCGTTGGACTAGCGGTTATCAATGAGCAGTTCTTC
TRBV11-3	.	TRBJ1-5	13	.	CASSPDIYQPQHF	TGTGCCAGCAGCCCGGACATTTATCAGCCCCAGCATTTT
TRBV25-1	.	TRBJ2-3	15	.	CASSEWGGVTDTQYF	TGTGCCAGCAGTGAATGGGGGGGCGTGACAGATACGCAGTATTTT
TRBV7-9	.	TRBJ2-5	14	.	CASTFGGRRETQYF	TGTGCCAGCACCTTCGGAGGAAGACGAGAGACCCAGTACTTC
TRBV6-5	once	TRBJ2-7	14	.	CASSYGTGNYEQYF	TGTGCCAGCAGTTACGGTACAGGGAACTACGAGCAGTACTTC
TRBV7-3	.	TRBJ2-7	14	TRBD2	CASTMTAGAAEQYF	TGTGCCAGCACCATGACAGCGGGGGCGGCCGAGCAGTACTTC
TRBV7-9	.	TRBJ2-7	15	.	CASSPGQTISYEQYF	TGTGCCAGCAGCCCTGGACAGACAATCTCCTACGAGCAGTACTTC
TRBV4-2	.	TRBJ2-7	16	TRBD1	CASDLKGTGADREQYF	TGTGCCAGCGATCTTAAAGGGACAGGGGCCGATCGCGAGCAGTACTTC